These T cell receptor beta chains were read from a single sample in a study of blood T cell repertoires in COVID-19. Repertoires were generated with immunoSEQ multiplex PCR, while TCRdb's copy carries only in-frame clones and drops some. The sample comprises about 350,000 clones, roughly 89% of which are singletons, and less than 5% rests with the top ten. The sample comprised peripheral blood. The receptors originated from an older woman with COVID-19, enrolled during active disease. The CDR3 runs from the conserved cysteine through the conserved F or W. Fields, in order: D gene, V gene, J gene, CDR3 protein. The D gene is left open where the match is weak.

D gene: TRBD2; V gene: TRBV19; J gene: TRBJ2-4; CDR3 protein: CASTPTGGGTKNIQYF
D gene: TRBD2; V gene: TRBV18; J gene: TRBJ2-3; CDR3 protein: CASSSTGTSGSNTQYF
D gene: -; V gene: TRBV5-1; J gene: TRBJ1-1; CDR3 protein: CASSLSGGTNTEAFF
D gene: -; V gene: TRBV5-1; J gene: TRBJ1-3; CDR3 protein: CASSQGIRRNTIYF
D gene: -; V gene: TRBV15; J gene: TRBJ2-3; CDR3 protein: CATSSRVDTQYF
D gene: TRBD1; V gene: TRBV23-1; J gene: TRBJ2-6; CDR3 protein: CASSQPGQVPTSGANVLTF
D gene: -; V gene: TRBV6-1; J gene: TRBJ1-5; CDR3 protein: CASSEVTNQPQHF
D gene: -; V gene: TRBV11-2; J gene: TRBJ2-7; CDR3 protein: CASSFVGPQLGEQYF
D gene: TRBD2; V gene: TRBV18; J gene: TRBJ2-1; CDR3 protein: CASSQNGGAPPEFF
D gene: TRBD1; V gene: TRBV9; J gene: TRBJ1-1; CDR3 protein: CASSVPGTDEAFF
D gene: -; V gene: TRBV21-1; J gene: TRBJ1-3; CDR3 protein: CASSMCGESSGNTIYF
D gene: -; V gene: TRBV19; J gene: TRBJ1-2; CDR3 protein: CASSTIGQSNYGYTF
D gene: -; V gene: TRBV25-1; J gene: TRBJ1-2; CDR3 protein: CASSMAGVHGYTF
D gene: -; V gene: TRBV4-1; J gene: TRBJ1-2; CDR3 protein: CASSQDAGPLNGYTF
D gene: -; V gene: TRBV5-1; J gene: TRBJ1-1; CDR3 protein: CASKTEVNTEAFF
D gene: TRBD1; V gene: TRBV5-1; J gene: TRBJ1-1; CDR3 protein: CASSLWDRVGSGTEAFF
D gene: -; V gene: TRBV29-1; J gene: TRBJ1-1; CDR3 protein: CSVEVGNTEAFF
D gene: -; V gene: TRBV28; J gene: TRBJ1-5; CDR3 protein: CASSRYNDRINQPQHF
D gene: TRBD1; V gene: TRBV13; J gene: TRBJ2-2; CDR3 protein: CASSSRQGRVTGELFF
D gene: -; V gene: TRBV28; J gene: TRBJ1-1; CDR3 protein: CASSSPGHPMNTEAFF
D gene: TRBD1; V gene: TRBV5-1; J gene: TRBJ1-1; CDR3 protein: CASSLEGQGATEAFF
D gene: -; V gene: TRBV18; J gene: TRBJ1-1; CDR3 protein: CASSADSANTEAFF
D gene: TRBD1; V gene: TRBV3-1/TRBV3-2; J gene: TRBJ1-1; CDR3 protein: CASSRPDRGRTEAFF
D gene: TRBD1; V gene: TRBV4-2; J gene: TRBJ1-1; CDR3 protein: CASSQSEQGAHTEAFF
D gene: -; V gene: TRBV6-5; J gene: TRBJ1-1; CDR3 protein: CASSRQVSVVAFF
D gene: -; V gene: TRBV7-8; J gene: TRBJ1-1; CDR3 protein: CASSLVGQNTEAFF
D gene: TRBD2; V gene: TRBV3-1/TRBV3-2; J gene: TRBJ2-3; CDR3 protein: CASSQVPGKNSGGTRTDTQYF
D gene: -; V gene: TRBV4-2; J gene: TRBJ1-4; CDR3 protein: CASSQRGDNNEKLFF
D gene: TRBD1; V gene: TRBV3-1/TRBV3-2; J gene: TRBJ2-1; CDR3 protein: CASSLRDRGGNEQFF
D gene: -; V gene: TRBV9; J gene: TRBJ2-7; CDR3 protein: CASSPRPLPVSYEQYF
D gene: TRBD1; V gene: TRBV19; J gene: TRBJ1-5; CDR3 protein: CASSISPGQGGGQPQHF
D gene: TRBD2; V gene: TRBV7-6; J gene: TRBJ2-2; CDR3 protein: CASSPPIAGGTGELFF
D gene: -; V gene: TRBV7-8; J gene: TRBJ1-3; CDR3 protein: CASSLRGSGNTIYF
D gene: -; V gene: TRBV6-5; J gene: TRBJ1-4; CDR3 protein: CASSPNRGNEKLFF
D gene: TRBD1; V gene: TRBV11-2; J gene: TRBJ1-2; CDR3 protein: CASSLTGANYGYTF
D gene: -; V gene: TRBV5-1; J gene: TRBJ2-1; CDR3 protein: CASSLAPGVGHEQFF
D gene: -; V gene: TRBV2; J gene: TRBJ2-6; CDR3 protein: CASRAAGANVLTF
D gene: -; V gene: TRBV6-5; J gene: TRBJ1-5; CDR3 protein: CASSYSPYSNQPQHF
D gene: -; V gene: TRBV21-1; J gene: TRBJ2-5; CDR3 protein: CASSNRGCSPQETQYF
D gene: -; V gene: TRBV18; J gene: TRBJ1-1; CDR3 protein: CASSPTSNTEAFF
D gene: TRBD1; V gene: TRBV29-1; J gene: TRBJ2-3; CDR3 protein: CSVSGGSKTDTQYF
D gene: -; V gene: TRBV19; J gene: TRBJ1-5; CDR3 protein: CASKTGPYQPQHF
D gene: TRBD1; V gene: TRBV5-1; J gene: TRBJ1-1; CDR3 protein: CASSLDPGTGNTEAFF
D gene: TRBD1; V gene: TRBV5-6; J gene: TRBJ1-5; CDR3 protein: CASSLMTGSNQPQHF
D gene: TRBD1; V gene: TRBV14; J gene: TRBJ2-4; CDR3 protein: CASSQGDSTLRKNIQYF
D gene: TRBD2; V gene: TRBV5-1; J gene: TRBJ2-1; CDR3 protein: CASSLPGLAGGNSYNEQFF
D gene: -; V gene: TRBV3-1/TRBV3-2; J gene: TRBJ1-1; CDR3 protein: CASSKGGSNTEAFF
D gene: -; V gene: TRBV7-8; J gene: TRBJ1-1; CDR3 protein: CASSSRLIQGKNTEAFF
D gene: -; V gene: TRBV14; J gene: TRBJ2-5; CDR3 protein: CASSQSSETQYF
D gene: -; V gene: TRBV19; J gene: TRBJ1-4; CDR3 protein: CASSITGLLGEKLFF
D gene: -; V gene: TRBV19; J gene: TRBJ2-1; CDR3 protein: CASSGPGIYNEQFF
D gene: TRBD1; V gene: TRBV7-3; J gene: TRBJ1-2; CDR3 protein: CASSSSGGYGYTF
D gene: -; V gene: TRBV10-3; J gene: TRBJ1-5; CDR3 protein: CATLFPGGDQPQHF
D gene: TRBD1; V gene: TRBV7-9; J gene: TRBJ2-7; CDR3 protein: CASSNRGAYEQYF
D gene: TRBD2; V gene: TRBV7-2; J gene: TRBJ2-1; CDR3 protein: CASSFWGGDYNEQFF
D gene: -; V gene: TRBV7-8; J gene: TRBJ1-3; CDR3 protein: CASSLPERGNTIYF